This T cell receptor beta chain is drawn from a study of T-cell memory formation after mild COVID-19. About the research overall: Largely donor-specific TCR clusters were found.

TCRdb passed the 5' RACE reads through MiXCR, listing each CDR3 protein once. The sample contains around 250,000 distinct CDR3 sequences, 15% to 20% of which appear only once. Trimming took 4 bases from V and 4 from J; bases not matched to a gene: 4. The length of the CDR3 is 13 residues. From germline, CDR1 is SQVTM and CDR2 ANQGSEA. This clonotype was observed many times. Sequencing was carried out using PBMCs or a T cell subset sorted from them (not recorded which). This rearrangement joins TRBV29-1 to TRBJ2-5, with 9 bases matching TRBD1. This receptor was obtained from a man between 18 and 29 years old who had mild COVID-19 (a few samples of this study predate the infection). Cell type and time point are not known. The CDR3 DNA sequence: TGCAGCGTTGCGGGGACAGGGTCAGAGACCCAGTACTTC. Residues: CSVAGTGSETQYF.